One and the same sample provided the 27 T cell receptor beta chains below, sequenced in a study of CD8 T cells in ankylosing spondylitis. TCRdb redid the calling of the 5' RACE reads with MiXCR, one entry per CDR3 protein. The profile shows 250,000 or so distinct CDR3 sequences, approximately 11% of them singletons. The sample taken for sequencing was blood, either unsorted or a sorted T cell fraction (not recorded which). The source of these receptors is a male donor with ankylosing spondylitis or in good health (not recorded which).

This clonotype was seen many times. The chain joins TRBV12-3 or TRBV12-4 to TRBJ2-7; TRBD1 matches 8 bases. The CDR3 contains 14 residues. V trimming: 6 bases; J trimming: 4 bases; junction bases outside the gene matches: 8. The CDR3 reads CASSPDRGGYEQYF. Here the CDR3 DNA reads TGTGCCAGCAGCCCCGACAGGGGTGGGTACGAGCAGTACTTC.

This clonotype was observed at least ten times. The chain employs TRBV5-1 and TRBJ2-7; 8 nucleotides line up with TRBD1. V shed 3 bases and J 1 base; nucleotides not matched to a gene: 9. Germline V gives CDR1 SGHRS, CDR2 YFSETQ. The CDR3 loop spans 16 amino acids. The CDR3 here is CASSWGTGFNSYEQYF. In DNA, the CDR3 is TGCGCCAGCAGCTGGGGGACAGGTTTTAATTCCTACGAGCAGTACTTC.

This clonotype was found many times. The chain has TRBV28 and TRBJ2-7; D is unresolved. Trimming left V 0 bases short and J 6 bases short, with 3 bases between. Germline values: CDR1 MDHEN, CDR2 SYDVKM. The CDR3 consists of 11 residues. CDR3 protein: CASSLWSEQYF. CDR3 bases: TGTGCCAGCAGTTTATGGTCCGAGCAGTACTTC.

V gene TRBV5-5 combines with J gene TRBJ2-4; D is perhaps TRBD2 (6 bases). V lost 4 bases, J lost 4 bases, and 18 bases lay in between. There are 16 residues in the CDR3. The germline gives CDR1 SGHKS, CDR2 YYEKEE (reference sequence). The CDR3 DNA reads TGTGCCAGCAGCCCCGAAGCGGTGGAGGGTAAAAACATTCAGTACTTC. This codes for CASSPEAVEGKNIQYF.

There are a few counts of this clonotype. The CDR3 here is CASSLGRTGNNEKLFF. The CDR3 nucleotides are TGCGCCAGCAGCCTGGGCCGGACAGGGAATAATGAAAAACTGTTTTTT. The chain has TRBV5-1 and TRBJ1-4, with 8 bases lining up with TRBD1. Germline CDR1 and CDR2: SGHRS and YFSETQ. The CDR3 loop spans 16 amino acids. Losses at the gene ends were 4 bases for V and 4 bases for J; bases not matched to a gene: 9.

V and J are TRBV7-9 and TRBJ2-5, with 9 bases identical to TRBD2. In germline, CDR1 is SEHNR, CDR2 FQNEAQ (reference sequence). J gave up 5 bases and V 4 bases, and 14 bases lay outside the gene matches. The CDR3 length is 17 residues. DNA of the CDR3: TGTGCCAGCAGCTGGGGGTTTGGGACTAGCAGGAGGGAGACCCAGTACTTC. It is translated as CASSWGFGTSRRETQYF. Combining the CDR3 with reference TRBV7-9 and TRBJ2-5 gives the whole variable domain DTGVSQNPRHKITKRGQNVTFRCDPISEHNRLYWYRQTLGQGPEFLTYFQNEAQLEKSRLLSDRFSAERPKGSFSTLEIQRTEQGDSAMYLCASSWGFGTSRRETQYFGPGTRLLVL.

The table lists this clonotype with many counts. The chain links TRBV20-1 to TRBJ2-1; 9 nucleotides line up with TRBD2. The CDR3 is 16 amino acids. V trimming: 5 bases; J trimming: 2 bases; junction bases outside the gene matches: 10. CDR1 DFQATT and CDR2 SNEGSKA come from the germline V gene (reference sequence). CDR3 coding DNA: TGCAGTGCTTTTCTTAGCGGGAGCCGTACCTACAATGAGCAGTTCTTC. This translates into CSAFLSGSRTYNEQFF.

This clonotype was counted many times. The rearrangement uses TRBV6-5 and TRBJ2-5; unclear D gene. CDR1 is MNHEY and CDR2 is SVGAGI in the germline V gene. V was cut by 2 bases and J by 5 bases, with 15 bases left in between. This CDR3 spans 15 amino acids. CDR3 nucleotides: TGTGCCAGCAGTTACAGTCAGGCCCTTAGGGAGACCCAGTACTTC. Translating gives CASSYSQALRETQYF.

A note on this clonotype: This may arise from a read error, as a much more abundant clone is one base away. This chain connects TRBV7-8 to TRBJ1-1; D is perhaps TRBD1 (5 bases). The CDR3 contains 13 residues. Germline lookup yields CDR1 SGHVS and CDR2 FQNEAQ. Trimming removed 3 bases at V and 4 bases at J, with 9 bases between. This CDR3 is CASSFDGGTEAFF. CDR3 in DNA: TGTGCCAGCAGCTTCGATGGGGGCACTGAAGCTTTCTTT.

The sample holds a few counts of this clonotype. V gene TRBV7-2 combines with J gene TRBJ2-3; D not resolved. Germline assignment: CDR1 SGHTA and CDR2 FQGNSA. V was clipped by 1 base and J by 0 bases, with 14 bases between them. The CDR3 consists of 17 residues. The CDR3 sequence: CASSLVRSDLSTDTQYF. The CDR3 bases are TGTGCCAGCAGCTTAGTCCGCAGCGATCTTAGCACAGATACGCAGTATTTT.

This clonotype was counted many times. The chain employs TRBV6-1 and TRBJ2-5; the D is unclear. Trimming removed 6 bases at V and 4 bases at J, with 12 bases between. The CDR3 length is 13 residues. CDR1 is MNHNS, CDR2 SASEGT, per germline. The CDR3, as DNA: TGTGCCAGCAGCCGCCGGGCCAGAGAGACCCAGTACTTC. Translating it yields CASSRRARETQYF.

This clonotype was seen ten or more times. The rearrangement uses TRBV15 and TRBJ1-5, with D uncertain. The CDR3 covers 14 residues. Trimming shortened V by 0 bases and J by 3 bases, and 6 bases separated the two germline ends. Germline V lookup: CDR1 LNHNV, CDR2 YYDKDF (reference sequence). The CDR3 DNA is TGTGCCACCAGCAGAGAAGCGATCAATCAGCCCCAGCATTTT. It is translated as CATSREAINQPQHF.

The sample holds a few counts of this clonotype. J is TRBJ1-1 and V is TRBV9; no definite D call. CDR1 SGDLS and CDR2 YYNGEE come from the germline V gene. Deletions cut 0 bases from V and 4 bases from J, with 10 bases between. CDR3 size: 14 residues. This CDR3 reads CASSVVSDGTEAFF. The CDR3 DNA sequence: TGTGCCAGCAGCGTAGTTTCAGATGGCACTGAAGCTTTCTTT.

This clonotype was seen at least ten times. V is TRBV25-1 and J is TRBJ2-4, with D hard to call. Germline values: CDR1 MGHDK, CDR2 SYGVNS. This CDR3 is built from 14 residues. Trimming pared 6 bases from V and 0 bases from J, leaving 9 bases between. The CDR3 nucleotides are TGTGCCAGCAGCGATCGTCTAGCCAAAAACATTCAGTACTTC. As protein: CASSDRLAKNIQYF. The whole variable domain, filled in from reference TRBV25-1 and TRBJ2-4, reads EADIYQTPRYLVIGTGKKITLECSQTMGHDKMYWYQQDPGMELHLIHYSYGVNSTEKGDLSSESTVSRIRTEHFPLTLESARPSHTSQYLCASSDRLAKNIQYFGAGTRLSVL.

This clonotype showed up just a few times. This rearrangement joins TRBV5-6 to TRBJ2-3; 12 bases are shared with TRBD2. The CDR3 covers 20 residues. Germline CDR1 SGHDT, CDR2 YYEEEE. V was pared by 0 bases and J by 3 bases, with 14 bases of the junction left unmatched. The CDR3 bases are TGTGCCAGCAGCTTGGATGTCCTAGCGGGAGGGAGGCGGAGAACAGATACGCAGTATTTT. It is translated as CASSLDVLAGGRRRTDTQYF.

This clonotype appeared many times. The V and J genes are TRBV25-1 and TRBJ2-1; D is possibly TRBD1 (6 bases). CDR3 length: 18 residues. Trimming stripped 0 bases from V and 0 bases from J, with 15 bases between. Germline V gene sequence: CDR1 MGHDK, CDR2 SYGVNS. The CDR3 DNA reads TGTGCCAGCAGTGAATATTCGCCCGACAGGAGCTCCTACAATGAGCAGTTCTTC. Translation: CASSEYSPDRSSYNEQFF.

The gene calls are TRBV3-1 and TRBJ2-7, with D perhaps TRBD1 (6 bases). V was clipped by 2 bases and J by 1 base, with 9 bases between them. This CDR3 contains 14 residues. The germline gives CDR1 LGHDT, CDR2 YNNKEL (reference sequence). CDR3 nucleotide sequence: TGTGCCAGCAGCCAATACAGGGCTTCCTACGAGCAGTACTTC. Protein: CASSQYRASYEQYF.

The J gene is TRBJ2-7, the V gene TRBV28; TRBD2 aligns across 11 bases. This CDR3 has 16 amino acids. Germline CDR1 reads MDHEN; CDR2 reads SYDVKM. Trimming took 6 bases from V and 6 from J; bases not matched to a gene: 13. CDR3 nucleotides: TGTGCCAGCAGCCCCCCAACTAGCGGGAGTTTGGGCGAGCAGTACTTC. This encodes CASSPPTSGSLGEQYF.

In this sample, this clonotype turned up many times. V is TRBV5-1 and J is TRBJ1-2, with D maybe TRBD1 (6 bases). The germline CDR1 and CDR2 sequences are SGHRS and YFSETQ. Trimming removed 3 bases at V and 8 bases at J, with 14 bases between. The CDR3 sequence is 13 residues long. The CDR3 is CASSYRTEGGYTF. CDR3 nucleotides: TGCGCCAGCAGCTACCGGACAGAGGGCGGCTACACCTTC. The complete variable domain, with remaining parts taken from reference TRBV5-1 and TRBJ1-2, reads KAGVTQTPRYLIKTRGQQVTLSCSPISGHRSVSWYQQTPGQGLQFLFEYFSETQRNKGNFPGRFSGRQFSNSRSEMNVSTLELGDSALYLCASSYRTEGGYTFGSGTRLTVV.

V usage is TRBV28 and J usage is TRBJ2-7, with 7 bases that match TRBD2. Unmatched junction bases numbered 8, after V lost 6 bases and J lost 6 bases. The germline CDR1 and CDR2 sequences are MDHEN and SYDVKM. CDR3 length: 13 residues. The CDR3 here is CASRSGILSEQYF. CDR3 in DNA: TGTGCCAGCAGGAGCGGGATCCTCAGCGAGCAGTACTTC.

This clonotype was observed many times. The chain carries TRBV5-1 and TRBJ2-3; 8 nucleotides line up with TRBD2. CDR3 size: 16 residues. Trimming took 3 bases from V and 1 from J; bases not matched to a gene: 7. Germline-derived CDR1 and CDR2 are SGHRS and YFSETQ. As DNA, the CDR3 is TGCGCCAGCAGCTCCGTCCCAGCGGGGGGCACAGATACGCAGTATTTT. Its translation: CASSSVPAGGTDTQYF.

This clonotype was counted a few times. The chain has TRBV5-1 and TRBJ2-1; D may correspond to TRBD1 or TRBD2 (5 bases each). CDR3 length: 15 amino acids. Trimming cost V 4 bases and J 7 bases, with 18 bases left between them. The V gene's germline CDR1 is SGHRS and CDR2 YFSETQ. CDR3 in amino acids: CASSQGDQGWNEQFF. The CDR3 bases are TGCGCCAGCAGCCAAGGGGACCAGGGATGGAATGAGCAGTTCTTC.

V gene TRBV6-5 combines with J gene TRBJ2-6; 9 bases map to TRBD1. The CDR3 is 18 residues long. Per the germline V gene, CDR1 is MNHEY and CDR2 is SVGAGI. Losses at the gene ends were 4 bases for V and 4 bases for J; bases not matched to a gene: 11. Here the CDR3 DNA reads TGTGCCAGCAGTTCTATCCGGGACAGGGTTTTCGGGGCCAACGTCCTGACTTTC. Translated: CASSSIRDRVFGANVLTF.

This clonotype occurred many times. The rearrangement links TRBV12-3 or TRBV12-4 to TRBJ1-1; no clear D. This CDR3 contains 14 residues. The germline V and J ends were trimmed by 1 base and 4 bases, with 10 bases remaining between them. CDR3 amino acids: CASSLGSAGTEAFF. In nucleotides, the CDR3 is TGTGCCAGCAGTTTAGGGTCGGCGGGCACTGAAGCTTTCTTT.

This clonotype was recorded many times. The chain recombines TRBV29-1 with TRBJ2-3, with D possibly being TRBD2 (6 bases). With 0 bases removed from V and 10 bases from J, the gap between germline ends came to 14 bases. CDR3 length: 13 residues. Germline V gene lookup returns CDR1 SQVTM and CDR2 ANQGSEA. The chain's CDR3 is CSVEDSGLEAQYF. CDR3 nucleotide sequence: TGCAGCGTTGAAGATAGCGGCTTAGAGGCGCAGTATTTT.

This clonotype was counted at least ten times. V and J are TRBV12-3 or TRBV12-4 and TRBJ2-3; 7 nucleotides align to TRBD2. This CDR3 region has 14 residues. The V and J ends lost 6 bases and 2 bases, in that order; junction bases with no gene match: 5. CDR3 sequence reads: CASSRLAPTDTQYF. CDR3 DNA sequence: TGTGCCAGCAGCCGACTAGCCCCCACAGATACGCAGTATTTT.

This clonotype has ten or more counts. The chain has TRBV20-1 and TRBJ1-1, with 11 bases lining up with TRBD1. The germline V gene encodes CDR1 DFQATT and CDR2 SNEGSKA (reference sequence). The CDR3 contains 14 residues. V was clipped by 1 base and J by 3 bases; unmatched bases: 1. The CDR3 protein is CSARGGQGDTEAFF. CDR3 nucleotide sequence: TGCAGTGCTAGAGGGGGACAGGGGGACACTGAAGCTTTCTTT.